The entry that follows covers one T cell receptor beta chain sequence. What it binds is not known. The V end lost 4 bases, the J end lost 4 bases, and 13 bases lay between the germline ends. The CDR3 sequence is 13 residues long. Germline V gene sequence: CDR1 GTSNPN, CDR2 SVGIG (reference sequence). The primer mix had 60 Vbeta and 13 Jbeta primers. Sequenced by immunoSEQ multiplex PCR; TCRdb stores in-frame clones only, minus some. Of around 170,000 clones listed, around 86% are singletons. The sample is drawn from a study of cytomegalovirus exposure and HLA in healthy donors. Study-wide points: Earlier analysis found most TCR beta V segments productive about 87% or about 30% of the time. The majority of CMV-associated TCR beta chains were reported as apparently HLA-restricted in a later analysis. From TCR beta sequences, most subjects' HLA-A and HLA-B alleles were reportedly predicted accurately.

Each donor's status was that of a healthy bone marrow donor. This receptor was obtained from a man between 35 and 55 years old in good health and CMV-seropositive. The rearrangement uses TRBV30 and TRBJ1-2; D might be TRBD1 (6 bases). The sequenced sample was PBMCs. In DNA form, the CDR3 reads TGTGCCTGGATCCAACAGGGATTCTATGGCTACACCTTC. This gives the protein CAWIQQGFYGYTF. The variable domain in full, completed from reference TRBV30 and TRBJ1-2, reads SQTIHQWPATLVQPVGSPLSLECTVEGTSNPNLYWYRQAAGRGLQLLFYSVGIGQISSEVPQNLSASRPQDRQFILSSKKLLLSDSGFYLCAWIQQGFYGYTFGSGTRLTVV.